The 21 T cell receptor beta chains in this list originate from one sample, sequenced in a study of Ad26.COV2.S vaccination and SARS-CoV-2 variants. Sequenced by immunoSEQ multiplex PCR; TCRdb stores in-frame clones only, minus some. This table holds 200,000 to 300,000 clones, 70% to 90% found once. The treatment here: approximately 18 received Ad26.COV2.S at low or high dose, single or two shots; roughly 5 received placebo; per-sample allocation not given. Repertoires come from day 63 after the first vaccine or placebo injection. Sequencing was performed on peripheral blood, taken in a trial of Ad26.COV2.S vaccine versus placebo. All receptors derive from a person between 18 and 60 years old who received the Ad26.COV2.S COVID-19 vaccine or a placebo.

The rearrangement links TRBV5-4 to TRBJ2-1, with D hard to call. Germline CDR1 and CDR2: SGHNT and YYREEE (reference sequence). The CDR3 runs to 15 residues. Between the trimmed V and J ends, which lost 0 bases and 0 bases, there was a span of 7 bases. This CDR3 is CASSLDWSSYNEQFF. The DNA of the CDR3 is TGTGCCAGCAGCTTGGACTGGAGCTCCTACAATGAGCAGTTCTTC.

V is TRBV7-9 and J is TRBJ1-1, with D perhaps matching TRBD1 (6 bases). Germline CDR1 reads SEHNR; CDR2 reads FQNEAQ (reference sequence). V was shortened by 5 bases and J by 1 base, with 17 bases between the two germline ends. The CDR3 sequence is 16 residues long. CDR3 protein: CASSQEGGGRNTEAFF. The CDR3 DNA reads as TGTGCCAGCAGCCAAGAGGGGGGAGGCCGGAACACTGAAGCTTTCTTT.

This chain links TRBV27 with TRBJ2-7; TRBD1 is a possible D gene (6 bases). V was clipped by 2 bases and J by 2 bases, with 13 bases between them. The CDR3 is made up of 15 amino acids. Germline CDR1 reads MNHEY; CDR2 reads SMNVEV (reference sequence). The CDR3: CASSLGDTGTYEQYF. The DNA for the CDR3 is TGTGCCAGCAGTTTAGGCGATACAGGGACCTACGAGCAGTACTTC.

The DNA for the CDR3 is TGTGCCAGCAGCTCCCCTCTTGGAGGAAACTACTACGAGCAGTACTTC. This gives the protein CASSSPLGGNYYEQYF. The V gene is TRBV5-6, the J gene TRBJ2-7; D might be TRBD2 (5 bases). Germline lookup yields CDR1 SGHDT and CDR2 YYEEEE. Trimming removed 3 bases from V and 3 bases from J, with 19 bases in between. The CDR3 is made up of 16 amino acids. The variable domain in full, completed from reference TRBV5-6 and TRBJ2-7, reads DAGVTQSPTHLIKTRGQQVTLRCSPKSGHDTVSWYQQALGQGPQFIFQYYEEEERQRGNFPDRFSGHQFPNYSSELNVNALLLGDSALYLCASSSPLGGNYYEQYFGPGTRLTVT.

The chain combines TRBV4-3 with TRBJ2-7; 9 bases map to TRBD2. This CDR3 spans 16 amino acids. The V gene's germline CDR1 is LGHNA and CDR2 YSLEER. Trimming removed 0 bases from V and 6 bases from J; junction bases left unmatched: 9. CDR3 nucleotide sequence: TGCGCCAGCAGCCAAGATCGAGGGACTAGCCTGGGCGAGCAGTACTTC. This gives the protein CASSQDRGTSLGEQYF.

The CDR3 coding sequence is TGTGCCAGCAGCCAAGGGACAGGCGCCTATGGCTACACCTTC. Residues: CASSQGTGAYGYTF. The chain combines TRBV14 with TRBJ1-2; 7 bases agree with TRBD1. The junction had 3 bases not matched to a gene; V was cut back by 1 base and J by 4 bases. The CDR3 is 14 amino acids. The germline V gene encodes CDR1 SGHDN and CDR2 FVKESK.

The genes are TRBV4-1 and TRBJ2-7; 7 nucleotides align to TRBD1. The junction had 1 base not matched to a gene; V was cut back by 5 bases and J by 3 bases. This CDR3 is 12 amino acids long. Germline V gene data show CDR1 as MGHRA and CDR2 as YSYEKL. Here the CDR3 reads CASSGTDYEQYF. Written as DNA, the CDR3 is TGCGCCAGCAGCGGGACAGACTACGAGCAGTACTTC.

Worth noting for this clone: This specimen includes other DNA sequences encoding the same CDR3. The V and J genes are TRBV12-3 or TRBV12-4 and TRBJ2-7; no clear D. Trimming cost V 6 bases and J 3 bases, with 9 bases left between them. The CDR3 runs 12 residues. The chain's CDR3 is CASSLAGYEQYF. CDR3 sequence (DNA): TGTGCCAGCAGCTTGGCCGGCTACGAGCAGTACTTC.

The chain joins TRBV11-2 to TRBJ2-7; D possibly corresponds to TRBD2 (5 bases). The length of the CDR3 is 14 residues. Germline assignment: CDR1 SGHAT and CDR2 FQNNGV. Trimming removed 1 base from V and 0 bases from J, with 7 bases in between. The CDR3 region is CASSLGSASYEQYF. DNA for the CDR3: TGTGCCAGCAGCTTAGGTAGCGCCTCCTACGAGCAGTACTTC.

The chain links TRBV10-3 to TRBJ2-5, with D perhaps TRBD1 or TRBD2 (5 bases each). This CDR3 region has 14 residues. Germline V gene data show CDR1 as ENHRY and CDR2 as SYGVKD. With 6 bases removed from V and 1 base from J, the gap between germline ends came to 12 bases. The CDR3 DNA reads TGTGCCATCAGCCTGGGACGTATCCAAGAGACCCAGTACTTC. Protein: CAISLGRIQETQYF.

CDR3 sequence reads: CASSYSPGRSTEAFF. CDR3 DNA sequence: TGTGCCAGCAGTTACTCCCCGGGGCGAAGTACTGAAGCTTTCTTT. V and J are TRBV6-2 or TRBV6-3 and TRBJ1-1; perhaps TRBD1 as D (5 bases). The V gene lost 0 bases and the J gene lost 5 bases, with 13 bases spanning the gap. The germline gives CDR1 MNHEY, CDR2 SVGEGT. This CDR3 comprises 15 residues.

The table lists this clone with a few counts. V is TRBV18 and J is TRBJ1-1; 7 bases match TRBD1. V gave up 6 bases and J gave up 0 bases; unmatched junction bases: 4. The length of the CDR3 is 14 residues. Germline CDR1 reads KGHSH; CDR2 reads LQKENI. CDR3 residues: CASSLGQVNTEAFF. DNA of the CDR3: TGTGCCAGCTCTCTTGGACAGGTGAACACTGAAGCTTTCTTT.

The J gene is TRBJ2-1, the V gene TRBV19; D gene uncertain. The CDR3 consists of 15 residues. Germline V gene data show CDR1 as LNHDA and CDR2 as SQIVND (reference sequence). Trimming cost V 5 bases and J 0 bases, with 11 bases left between them. Here the CDR3 reads CASSQLLSSYNEQFF. As DNA, the CDR3 is TGTGCCAGTAGTCAGCTCCTGAGCTCCTACAATGAGCAGTTCTTC.

The chain is built from TRBV28 and TRBJ2-7; D may be TRBD2 (7 bases). Germline V gene sequence: CDR1 MDHEN, CDR2 SYDVKM. The CDR3 length is 17 residues. The V end lost 6 bases, the J end lost 2 bases, and 23 bases lay between the germline ends. In DNA, the CDR3 is TGTGCCAGCAGGCTTCTAGGGGGAGGGTTGAGTCCCTACGAGCAGTACTTC. This encodes CASRLLGGGLSPYEQYF.

The V gene is TRBV5-1, the J gene TRBJ2-7; 10 nucleotides match TRBD1. The CDR3 spans 16 residues. The ends lost 2 bases at V and 0 bases at J; junction bases unmatched: 5. Germline V gene lookup returns CDR1 SGHRS and CDR2 YFSETQ. The CDR3 is CASSFKTGGISYEQYF. CDR3 bases: TGCGCCAGCAGCTTCAAGACAGGGGGCATCTCCTACGAGCAGTACTTC.

The chain links TRBV6-6 to TRBJ1-5; no clear D. Trimming took off 0 bases at V and 5 bases at J, with 8 bases between the two ends. The CDR3 totals 14 residues. Germline CDR1 and CDR2: MNHNY and SVGAGI (reference sequence). Written as DNA, the CDR3 is TGTGCCAGCAGTTACTCGACTCGGGATCAGCCCCAGCATTTT. Its translation: CASSYSTRDQPQHF.

This rearrangement joins TRBV7-9 to TRBJ2-5; unclear D gene. V dropped 5 bases and J dropped 1 base, with 11 bases sitting between them. The CDR3 is made up of 14 amino acids. The germline gives CDR1 SEHNR, CDR2 FQNEAQ (reference sequence). This CDR3 is CASSTVRVQETQYF. In DNA form, the CDR3 reads TGTGCCAGCAGCACGGTAAGGGTCCAAGAGACCCAGTACTTC.

The chain combines TRBV6-6 with TRBJ1-5, with TRBD1 identical over 8 bases. Germline V gene lookup returns CDR1 MNHNY and CDR2 SVGAGI (reference sequence). This CDR3 comprises 14 residues. After removal of 6 bases from V and 7 bases from J, the junction contained 8 bases not matched to a gene. The CDR3 reads CASSPGQGAQPQHF. The CDR3 region has the DNA TGTGCCAGCAGCCCCGGACAGGGCGCCCAGCCCCAGCATTTT.

The J gene is TRBJ2-7, the V gene TRBV19; no definite D call. The CDR3 runs 13 residues. V lost 3 bases and J 0 bases, leaving 6 bases between the germline ends. The germline gives CDR1 LNHDA, CDR2 SQIVND (reference sequence). CDR3 coding DNA: TGTGCCAGTAGTATCGTCCCCTCCTACGAGCAGTACTTC. It codes for CASSIVPSYEQYF.

The gene calls are TRBV6-6 and TRBJ1-6; weak D call: TRBD1 (6 bases). V dropped 4 bases and J dropped 7 bases, with 14 bases sitting between them. Per the germline V gene, CDR1 is MNHNY and CDR2 is SVGAGI (reference sequence). CDR3 length: 15 amino acids. DNA of the CDR3: TGTGCCAGCAGTTTCCTGACAGGTGCGAATTCACCCCTCCACTTT. Protein sequence: CASSFLTGANSPLHF.

The J gene is TRBJ2-7, the V gene TRBV6-6; maybe TRBD1 (6 bases). In germline, CDR1 is MNHNY, CDR2 SVGAGI (reference sequence). CDR3 size: 13 residues. V lost 3 bases and J lost 5, with 11 bases in between. The CDR3 nucleotides are TGTGCCAGCAGTTATACCAGGGGCGACGAGCAGTACTTC. Its translation: CASSYTRGDEQYF.